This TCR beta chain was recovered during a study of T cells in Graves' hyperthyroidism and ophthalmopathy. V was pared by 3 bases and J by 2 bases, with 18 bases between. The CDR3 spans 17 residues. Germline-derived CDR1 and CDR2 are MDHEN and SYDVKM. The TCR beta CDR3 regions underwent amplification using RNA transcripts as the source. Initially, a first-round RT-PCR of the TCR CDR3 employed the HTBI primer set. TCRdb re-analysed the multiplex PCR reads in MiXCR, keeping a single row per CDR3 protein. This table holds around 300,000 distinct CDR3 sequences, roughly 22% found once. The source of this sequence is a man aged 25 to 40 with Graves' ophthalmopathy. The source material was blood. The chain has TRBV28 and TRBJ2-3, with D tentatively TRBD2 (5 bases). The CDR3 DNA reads TGTGCCAGCAGTTTTGGACCCGGGGTAGAGGCCACAGATACGCAGTATTTT. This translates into CASSFGPGVEATDTQYF. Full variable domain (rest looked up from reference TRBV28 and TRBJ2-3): DVKVTQSSRYLVKRTGEKVFLECVQDMDHENMFWYRQDPGLGLRLIYFSYDVKMKEKGDIPEGYSVSREKKERFSLILESASTNQTSMYLCASSFGPGVEATDTQYFGPGTRLTVL.